This TCR beta chain was captured by sequencing in a study of blood T cells in healthy people across ages. Findings of the study overall: Observed TCR beta diversity per million T cells went down as age went up. This fall followed a roughly linear course with age.

A word on this clonotype: Antigen specificity is unknown.

The CDR3 loop spans 11 amino acids. With 6 bases removed from V and 10 bases from J, the gap between germline ends came to 12 bases. Then a second PCR, running roughly 7 to 12 cycles, was carried out with a sample-barcoded 5' primer and a J-beta primer mix. TCRdb itself ran the 5' RACE reads through MiXCR, one entry per CDR3 protein. This sample carries about 570,000 distinct CDR3 sequences, around 27% of them seen once, and the ten largest clones take approximately 3.7%. This same sample was also taken into another study, of T cells of mothers and their children.

The rearrangement uses TRBV12-3 or TRBV12-4 and TRBJ2-5, with D uncertain. This TCR was recovered from a boy younger than 10 in good health. Sequencing was done on a sample of blood. CDR3 residues: CASSRRSFQYF. For the CDR3, the DNA is TGTGCCAGCAGCAGAAGATCGTTCCAGTACTTC.